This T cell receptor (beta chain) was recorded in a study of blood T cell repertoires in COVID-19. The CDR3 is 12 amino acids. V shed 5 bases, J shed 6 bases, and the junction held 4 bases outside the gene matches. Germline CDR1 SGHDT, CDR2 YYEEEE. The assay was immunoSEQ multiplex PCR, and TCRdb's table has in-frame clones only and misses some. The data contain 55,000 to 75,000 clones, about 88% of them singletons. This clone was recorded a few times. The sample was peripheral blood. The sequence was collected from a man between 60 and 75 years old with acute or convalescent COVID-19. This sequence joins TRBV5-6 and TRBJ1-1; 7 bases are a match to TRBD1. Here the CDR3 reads CASRTGLAEAFF. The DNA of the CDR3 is TGTGCCAGCAGGACAGGGTTGGCTGAAGCTTTCTTT.